Below, 6 T cell receptor beta chains from the same sample are listed, as sequenced in a study of blood T cells in healthy people across ages. The use of a sample-barcoded 5' primer and a J-beta primer mix characterized a second PCR of roughly 6 to 11 cycles. TCRdb re-derived calls from the 5' RACE reads in MiXCR, one entry per CDR3 protein. The sample lists about 800,000 distinct CDR3 sequences; about half were seen once. Sequencing input: blood. Receptors originate from an older man in good health.

V usage is TRBV20-1 and J usage is TRBJ2-7, with D possibly matching TRBD2 (6 bases). The V end lost 0 bases, the J end lost 1 base, and 13 bases lay between the germline ends. The CDR3 has 15 residues. Germline V gene lookup returns CDR1 DFQATT and CDR2 SNEGSKA (reference sequence). CDR3 region: CSARELAGPSYEQYF. Written as DNA, the CDR3 is TGCAGTGCTAGAGAATTGGCGGGACCTTCCTACGAGCAGTACTTC.

This clonotype has more than one count but fewer than ten. V gene TRBV7-2 combines with J gene TRBJ2-5, with 7 bases aligning to TRBD2. The CDR3 loop spans 14 amino acids. Germline CDR1 reads SGHTA; CDR2 reads FQGNSA. V was pared by 11 bases and J by 3 bases, with 12 bases of the junction left unmatched. CDR3 in amino acids: CASRRASGEETQYF. CDR3 sequence (DNA): TGTGCCTCCAGACGGGCTAGCGGAGAAGAGACCCAGTACTTC.

This clonotype was counted only a few times. CDR3 protein: CAGDPAGVRRETQYF. Written as DNA, the CDR3 is TGTGCCGGAGACCCGGCAGGGGTTCGGCGAGAGACCCAGTACTTC. The genes are TRBV30 and TRBJ2-5; D perhaps matches TRBD1 (6 bases). Trimming removed 8 bases from V and 4 bases from J, with 23 bases in between. CDR1 GTSNPN and CDR2 SVGIG come from the germline V gene (reference sequence). The CDR3 is made up of 15 amino acids.

The chain carries TRBV20-1 and TRBJ2-5, with 15 positions matching TRBD2. CDR1 is DFQATT, CDR2 SNEGSKA, per germline (reference sequence). Germline trimming cut 6 bases from V and 1 base from J; bases unmatched to any gene: 6. The CDR3 consists of 16 residues. The CDR3 bases are TGCAGTGCAAGGACTAGCGGGAGGGGACCCCAAGAGACCCAGTACTTC. Encoded protein: CSARTSGRGPQETQYF.

The rearrangement links TRBV5-1 to TRBJ2-7; TRBD2 matches at 15 bases. The CDR3 has 18 amino acids. Germline CDR1 is SGHRS and CDR2 is YFSETQ. J gave up 0 bases and V 4 bases, and 8 bases lay outside the gene matches. The chain's CDR3 is CASSPGTSGRPSSYEQYF. Written as DNA, the CDR3 is TGCGCCAGCAGCCCCGGGACTAGCGGGAGGCCGAGCTCCTACGAGCAGTACTTC.

The chain couples TRBV4-3 to TRBJ2-1; D unclear. The DNA matches TRBJ2-7 better at its end, which makes the J call doubtful. Germline V CDR1 and CDR2: LGHNA, YSLEER. The CDR3 consists of 15 residues. As DNA, the CDR3 is TGCGCCAGCAGCCAGGCGAAGCTTTCCTACAATGAGCAGTACTTC. Translating it yields CASSQAKLSYNEQYF.